This TCR beta chain was captured by sequencing in a study of T-cell reconstitution after alpha-beta-depleted transplantation in children (dated by TCRdb to the mid-2010s). Some background on the complete study: Using TCR repertoire profiling, the study quantitatively followed how T-cell immune reconstitution unfolded in children after TCRalphabeta/CD19-depleted allogeneic hematopoietic cell transplantation.

About this clonotype: No cognate antigen has been identified for it. It has no much larger one-base neighbor in the sample; base qualities were not kept.

V is clipped by 4 bases and J by 6 bases, and the sequence between their germline boundaries is 8 bases long. The germline V gene provides CDR1 SGHTS and CDR2 YDEGEE. The CDR3 numbers 12 residues from cysteine through phenylalanine. The sequence is cut down to CDR3 DNA, 36 bases in frame from base 1. What the treatment or condition label conveys for this sample: allogeneic hematopoietic cell transplantation with graft depleted of TCRalphabeta T cells and CD19 B cells. TCRalphabeta/CD19-depleted allogeneic hematopoietic cell grafts were given to the transplant recipients, all of whom were children. Broader findings and caveats from the paper: In some patients, the high TCRbeta diversity seen at day 60 was put down to recipient T cells and intrathymic progenitors that had survived conditioning. The frequencies of hyperexpanded clones fell over the following months, and after one year, T-cell counts and TCRbeta diversity were mostly attributed to newly produced T cells. Apparently early alphabetaT-cell count recovery about two months after transplant reportedly relied on only several hundred rapidly expanded clones derived from non-depleted graft cells.

The library relied on PCR. Sequencing was performed on an Illumina HiSeq 2500. To normalize quantification of the TCRbeta repertoire, the TCR libraries were built with molecular barcoding that relied on unique molecular identifiers. TCRdb reran the public reads through fastp at Q25 and MiXCR, keeping productive beta chains. A single entry per CDR3 protein holds the most common genes and DNA from its merged rows. This sample comprises fewer than 500,000 distinct CDR3 sequences, 43% of them detected only once. 27% of the sample belongs to the ten largest clones. Material: PBMCs, obtained before TCRalphabeta/CD19-depleted stem cell transplant. The chain is assembled from TRBV5-8 and TRBJ2-1; the D gene cannot be named for sure. The sequence came from a girl aged 2-10 years with aplastic anemia, due to receive a stem cell transplant. CDR3 reads: CASSRGVNEQFF. The nucleotide sequence is TGTGCCAGCAGCCGTGGGGTCAATGAGCAGTTCTTC.